One sample yielded the 20 T cell receptor beta chains listed below, sequenced in a study of T cells in Graves' hyperthyroidism and ophthalmopathy. From RNA transcripts, TCR beta CDR3 regions were amplified. RT-PCR in the first round (using the HTBI primer set) targeted the TCR CDR3. TCRdb redid the calling of the multiplex PCR reads with MiXCR, one entry per CDR3 protein. The sample contains about 640,000 distinct CDR3 sequences, around 15% of which appear only once. Sequenced: blood. These TCRs come from a woman in her forties or fifties with Graves' ophthalmopathy.

This clonotype was counted at least ten times. The V call is TRBV18, the J call TRBJ1-1; D ambiguous. This CDR3 spans 14 amino acids. Trimming cost V 3 bases and J 2 bases, with 10 bases left between them. The germline CDR1 and CDR2 sequences are KGHSH and LQKENI. CDR3 nucleotides: TGTGCCAGCTCACCGGATTTCCTTAACACTGAAGCTTTCTTT. It specifies CASSPDFLNTEAFF.

This clonotype was seen repeatedly, ten times or more. The V gene is TRBV6-2 or TRBV6-3, the J gene TRBJ2-5, with D uncertain. This CDR3 comprises 15 residues. Looked up from germline, CDR1 is MNHEY and CDR2 is SVGEGT. V was shortened by 6 bases and J by 3 bases, with 17 bases between the two germline ends. CDR3 loop: CASSHGQLTKETQYF. CDR3 in DNA: TGTGCCAGCAGCCACGGCCAGCTAACCAAAGAGACCCAGTACTTC.

The gene calls are TRBV6-1 and TRBJ2-1; 10 bases are a match to TRBD1. CDR1 is MNHNS and CDR2 is SASEGT in the germline V gene. After removal of 3 bases from V and 8 bases from J, the junction contained 7 bases not matched to a gene. This CDR3 is built from 15 residues. For the CDR3, the DNA is TGTGCCAGCAGTGATAGGACAGGGGGTGGCGATGAGCAGTTCTTC. The encoded protein is CASSDRTGGGDEQFF.

This clonotype was observed a handful of times. This chain links TRBV20-1 with TRBJ1-2; D not certain. V lost 4 bases, J lost 5 bases, and 17 bases lay in between. The germline gives CDR1 DFQATT, CDR2 SNEGSKA (reference sequence). The CDR3 spans 14 residues. CDR3 residues: CSAIKDPNFYGYTF. The DNA of the CDR3 is TGCAGTGCTATAAAAGACCCAAACTTTTATGGCTACACCTTC.

This clonotype was observed a handful of times. The chain carries TRBV4-2 and TRBJ2-7; unclear D gene. Germline CDR1 is LGHNA and CDR2 is YNFKEQ. The CDR3 is 16 amino acids. V was cut by 1 base and J by 2 bases, with 15 bases left in between. As DNA, the CDR3 is TGTGCCAGCAGCCAAGTTCGGCAGGATTCCCCCTACGAGCAGTACTTC. As protein: CASSQVRQDSPYEQYF.

The chain joins TRBV5-1 to TRBJ1-1; 8 bases match TRBD1. The CDR3 extends over 14 amino acids. The junction had 6 bases not matched to a gene; V was cut back by 7 bases and J by 1 base. Germline assignment: CDR1 SGHRS and CDR2 YFSETQ. The CDR3: CASGGTGRNTEAFF. Written as DNA, the CDR3 is TGCGCCAGCGGGGGGACAGGCCGGAACACTGAAGCTTTCTTT. The complete variable domain, with remaining parts taken from reference TRBV5-1 and TRBJ1-1, reads KAGVTQTPRYLIKTRGQQVTLSCSPISGHRSVSWYQQTPGQGLQFLFEYFSETQRNKGNFPGRFSGRQFSNSRSEMNVSTLELGDSALYLCASGGTGRNTEAFFGQGTRLTVV.

This clonotype has at least ten counts. The J gene is TRBJ2-7, the V gene TRBV9; TRBD2 matches at 9 bases. Germline loops: CDR1 SGDLS, CDR2 YYNGEE. CDR3 length: 15 amino acids. V dropped 1 base and J dropped 2; count of bases not matched to a gene: 4. The CDR3 DNA reads as TGTGCCAGCAGCGTACAATCTAGCGGGGCCTACGAGCAGTACTTC. It yields the protein CASSVQSSGAYEQYF.

The chain links TRBV2 to TRBJ1-1; tentative D call: TRBD1 (6 bases). Trimming pared 2 bases from V and 2 bases from J, leaving 12 bases between. Germline V CDR1 and CDR2: SNHLY, FYNNEI. The CDR3 runs to 15 residues. The CDR3 spells CASSEQGFSNTEAFF. The CDR3 region has the DNA TGTGCCAGCAGTGAACAGGGGTTCTCTAACACTGAAGCTTTCTTT.

The gene calls are TRBV7-9 and TRBJ1-2; the D is unclear. Per germline, CDR1 SEHNR and CDR2 FQNEAQ (reference sequence). The CDR3 length is 11 residues. Trimming took 4 bases from V and 7 from J, leaving 7 bases between them. The DNA for the CDR3 is TGTGCCAGCAGCTACACGTCTGGCTACACCTTC. Its translation: CASSYTSGYTF.

The sample holds many counts of this clonotype. J is TRBJ2-7 and V is TRBV12-3 or TRBV12-4; D is unclear. The CDR3 runs to 14 residues. The ends were cut back, 3 bases at V and 4 bases at J, with 13 bases in the middle. The CDR3 nucleotides read TGTGCCAGCAGTTTTCGCAGTCACAGTTACGAGCAGTACTTC. It encodes CASSFRSHSYEQYF.

This clonotype was observed many times. This chain links TRBV3-1 with TRBJ1-2; 8 nucleotides agree with TRBD1. The V and J ends lost 0 bases and 1 base, in that order; junction bases with no gene match: 4. Germline CDR1 is LGHDT and CDR2 is YNNKEL (reference sequence). This CDR3 contains 16 residues. The CDR3 DNA is TGTGCCAGCAGCCAAGATGGACAGGGACTTAACTATGGCTACACCTTC. Translated, it gives CASSQDGQGLNYGYTF.

At least ten counts were recorded for this clonotype. V usage is TRBV20-1 and J usage is TRBJ2-1, with 9 bases matching TRBD2. The junction had 6 bases not matched to a gene; V was cut back by 5 bases and J by 4 bases. The CDR3 loop spans 14 amino acids. The germline V gene encodes CDR1 DFQATT and CDR2 SNEGSKA (reference sequence). CDR3 in DNA: TGCAGTGCTGTAGCGGGAGCTCGGTACAATGAGCAGTTCTTC. This translates into CSAVAGARYNEQFF.

This chain connects TRBV29-1 to TRBJ2-6, with 7 bases fitting TRBD2. Trimming cost V 7 bases and J 2 bases; bases outside gene matches: 8. The CDR3 totals 15 residues. Germline CDR1 reads SQVTM; CDR2 reads ANQGSEA. The CDR3 region has the DNA TGCAGCGGGGGGGGGGGGGGGGCTGGGGCCAACGTCCTGACTTTC. It specifies CSGGGGGAGANVLTF.

V gene TRBV9 combines with J gene TRBJ1-1, with TRBD1 matching 9 bases. Germline trimming cut 1 base from V and 5 bases from J; bases unmatched to any gene: 6. This CDR3 has 15 amino acids. Germline CDR1 reads SGDLS; CDR2 reads YYNGEE. The CDR3 DNA is TGTGCCAGCAGCGTACTGGGACAGGGAAGTACTGAAGCTTTCTTT. This codes for CASSVLGQGSTEAFF. The variable domain in full, completed from reference TRBV9 and TRBJ1-1, reads DSGVTQTPKHLITATGQRVTLRCSPRSGDLSVYWYQQSLDQGLQFLIQYYNGEERAKGNILERFSAQQFPDLHSELNLSSLELGDSALYFCASSVLGQGSTEAFFGQGTRLTVV.

This clonotype was recorded at least ten times. The CDR3 DNA follows: TGCGCCAGCAGCAAACAGGTCGGCTCCACTGAAGCTTTCTTT. This gives the protein CASSKQVGSTEAFF. This chain uses TRBV5-1 with TRBJ1-1; tentative D call: TRBD1 (5 bases). The V gene lost 4 bases and the J gene lost 4 bases, with 14 bases spanning the gap. The germline gives CDR1 SGHRS, CDR2 YFSETQ. The CDR3 is made up of 14 amino acids.

A word on this clonotype: This CDR3 is missing its conserved last phenylalanine or tryptophan, likely due to a read error. The rearrangement joins TRBV6-2 or TRBV6-3 to TRBJ2-5, with D possibly matching TRBD1 (7 bases). Germline V CDR1 and CDR2: MNHEY, SVGEGT. This CDR3 comprises 16 residues. Deletions cut 1 base from V and 2 bases from J, with 14 bases between. CDR3: CASSYYRGRGQETQYS. In DNA form, the CDR3 reads TGTGCCAGCAGTTACTACAGGGGCCGGGGGCAAGAGACCCAGTACTCC.

Ten or more counts support this clonotype. V usage is TRBV2 and J usage is TRBJ1-3, with no clear D. CDR1 and CDR2 from the germline V gene are SNHLY and FYNNEI. Between the trimmed V and J ends, which lost 1 base and 0 bases, there was a span of 16 bases. This CDR3 is built from 18 residues. The CDR3 DNA reads as TGTGCCAGCAGTGAAGTATCGGGAGTCCCGAGCTCTGGAAACACCATATATTTT. Translating gives CASSEVSGVPSSGNTIYF.

This clonotype showed up many times. This sequence joins TRBV6-1 and TRBJ2-7; TRBD1 matches 7 bases. The CDR3 has 13 amino acids. Trimming removed 7 bases from V and 1 base from J; junction bases left unmatched: 4. In germline, CDR1 is MNHNS, CDR2 SASEGT. DNA for the CDR3: TGTGCCAGCAATAGACAGGGATCCTACGAGCAGTACTTC. Translated: CASNRQGSYEQYF.

This clonotype was observed at least ten times. The chain carries TRBV20-1 and TRBJ2-3; 8 nucleotides line up with TRBD1. The length of the CDR3 is 15 residues. Germline V gives CDR1 DFQATT, CDR2 SNEGSKA (reference sequence). V shed 4 bases and J 2 bases; nucleotides not matched to a gene: 8. The CDR3 DNA sequence: TGCAGTGCTACAGACAGGGGAGGTTTCACAGATACGCAGTATTTT. It yields the protein CSATDRGGFTDTQYF.

This chain joins TRBV6-6 and TRBJ1-1; D is undetermined. V was cut by 0 bases and J by 4 bases, with 9 bases left in between. The CDR3 runs 14 residues. CDR1 and CDR2 (germline): MNHNY, SVGAGI (reference sequence). DNA of the CDR3: TGTGCCAGCAGTTACTCGATTAGTGGCACTGAAGCTTTCTTT. Translated, it gives CASSYSISGTEAFF.